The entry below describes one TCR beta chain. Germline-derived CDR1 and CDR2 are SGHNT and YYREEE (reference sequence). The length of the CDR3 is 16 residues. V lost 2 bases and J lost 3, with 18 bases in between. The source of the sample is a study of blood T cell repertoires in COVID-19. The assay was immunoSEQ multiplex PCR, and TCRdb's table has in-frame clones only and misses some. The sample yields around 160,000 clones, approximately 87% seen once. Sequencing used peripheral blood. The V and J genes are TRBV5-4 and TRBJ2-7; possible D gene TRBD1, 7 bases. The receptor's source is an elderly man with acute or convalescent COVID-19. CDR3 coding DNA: TGTGCCAGCAGCTTAGGGACTTTTCGGGACAGCTACGAGCAGTACTTC. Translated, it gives CASSLGTFRDSYEQYF.